Each of the 3 T cell receptor beta chains below was sequenced from the same sample in a study of blood T cell repertoires in COVID-19. TCRdb's table, derived via immunoSEQ multiplex PCR, lists solely in-frame clones and lacks some. Found here are 200,000 to 250,000 clones, 86% of them singletons; the top ten hold over 3%. Sequenced input: PBMCs or T cells enriched from blood (not recorded which). The receptors stem from a woman aged 45-65 years in a cohort exposed to, infected with or recovered from COVID-19 (not recorded which).

This clone was seen a handful of times. The rearrangement links TRBV28 to TRBJ1-1; maybe TRBD1 (5 bases). CDR3 length equals 15 residues. Between the trimmed V and J ends, which lost 3 bases and 3 bases, there was a span of 14 bases. CDR1 MDHEN and CDR2 SYDVKM come from the germline V gene. CDR3 protein: CASSFGGTGDTEAFF. The CDR3 DNA sequence: TGTGCCAGCAGTTTCGGGGGGACGGGGGACACTGAAGCTTTCTTT.

The V and J genes are TRBV7-8 and TRBJ2-5; D is ambiguous. The CDR3 is 14 amino acids. In germline, CDR1 is SGHVS, CDR2 FQNEAQ. Trimming removed 7 bases at V and 1 base at J, with 13 bases between. DNA for the CDR3: TGTGCCAGCATGCTACTTGCCTTCCAAGAGACCCAGTACTTC. Residues: CASMLLAFQETQYF.

This clone has only one observation. The chain recombines TRBV27 with TRBJ2-2; D may be TRBD2 (6 bases). The V end was cut by 4 bases, the J end by 7 bases, with 22 bases between. This CDR3 has 17 residues. The V gene's germline CDR1 is MNHEY and CDR2 SMNVEV (reference sequence). The CDR3 nucleotides are TGTGCCAGCAGTTCCCTAGGGGTCGGGACTTTCCACGGGGAGCTGTTTTTT. Translation: CASSSLGVGTFHGELFF.